Below, 7 T cell receptor beta chains from the same sample are listed, as sequenced in a study of T cells in Graves' hyperthyroidism and ophthalmopathy. Amplified TCR beta CDR3 regions derived from RNA transcripts. In the first-round RT-PCR of the TCR CDR3, the HTBI primer set was used. MiXCR was run by TCRdb on the multiplex PCR reads, yielding one entry per CDR3 protein. The repertoire holds hundreds of thousands of distinct CDR3 sequences, with about 22% as singletons. Sequencing was done on a sample of blood. The receptor source for this set is a woman in her seventies with Graves' ophthalmopathy.

This chain links TRBV6-1 with TRBJ2-7; 9 nucleotides match TRBD2. V was clipped by 7 bases and J by 9 bases; unmatched bases: 10. Germline values: CDR1 MNHNS, CDR2 SASEGT. The CDR3 length is 13 residues. This chain's CDR3 is CASTLTSGLGQYF. CDR3 nucleotides: TGTGCCAGCACCTTGACTAGCGGTCTTGGGCAGTACTTC.

The gene calls are TRBV20-1 and TRBJ2-4; D is unclear. The CDR3 sequence is 13 residues long. CDR1 is DFQATT and CDR2 is SNEGSKA in the germline V gene (reference sequence). The V and J ends lost 3 bases and 7 bases respectively, with 13 bases between them. CDR3 bases: TGCAGTGCTAGGTCAGACGAAAATAACATTCAGTACTTC. It yields the protein CSARSDENNIQYF.

The V gene is TRBV5-6, the J gene TRBJ1-1; D is undetermined. Between the trimmed V and J ends, which lost 2 bases and 3 bases, there was a span of 8 bases. This CDR3 region has 13 residues. Germline V gene sequence: CDR1 SGHDT, CDR2 YYEEEE. Written as DNA, the CDR3 is TGTGCCAGCAGCTTCCAGAGTTACACTGAAGCTTTCTTT. Amino acid sequence: CASSFQSYTEAFF.

This clonotype has a count of ten or more. The V and J genes are TRBV12-3 or TRBV12-4 and TRBJ2-1; TRBD2 matches at 11 bases. This CDR3 has 20 residues. Germline trimming cut 3 bases from V and 3 bases from J; bases unmatched to any gene: 16. The CDR3 sequence is CASSLRKRLAGGDGYNEQFF. As DNA, the CDR3 is TGTGCCAGCAGTTTGCGAAAGCGGCTAGCGGGAGGAGACGGCTACAATGAGCAGTTCTTC.

The V gene is TRBV29-1, the J gene TRBJ2-3, with 16 nucleotides matching TRBD2. The CDR3 has 17 amino acids. The V gene end was trimmed by 6 bases and the J gene end by 1 base; junction bases not matched to a gene: 7. Germline CDR1 is SQVTM and CDR2 is ANQGSEA. CDR3 protein: CSVLGLAGGGGTDTQYF. CDR3 DNA sequence: TGCAGCGTCCTGGGACTAGCGGGAGGGGGGGGCACAGATACGCAGTATTTT.

This clonotype was recorded at least ten times. The chain uses TRBV3-1 and TRBJ2-7; D possibly corresponds to TRBD2 (6 bases). Germline V gene data show CDR1 as LGHDT and CDR2 as YNNKEL (reference sequence). The CDR3 is 14 residues long. Trimming cost V 0 bases and J 4 bases, with 10 bases left between them. The CDR3 loop is CASSQEGTPYEQYF. The DNA for the CDR3 is TGTGCCAGCAGCCAAGAGGGGACTCCTTACGAGCAGTACTTC.

This clonotype appeared a few times. The chain couples TRBV5-1 to TRBJ2-3; unclear D gene. The germline V gene has CDR1 SGHRS and CDR2 YFSETQ. The V end was cut by 0 bases, the J end by 3 bases, with 11 bases between. CDR3 size: 15 residues. The CDR3 protein is CASSLAAPPTDTQYF. The CDR3 region has the DNA TGCGCCAGCAGCTTGGCCGCTCCTCCTACAGATACGCAGTATTTT.